The clone carrying this TCR beta chain was found a few times. The sample comes from a study of T cells in Graves' hyperthyroidism and ophthalmopathy. Germline V gives CDR1 LGHNA, CDR2 YSLEER. The CDR3 extends over 14 amino acids. Deletions cut 1 base from V and 2 bases from J, with 7 bases between. From RNA transcripts, TCR beta CDR3 regions were amplified. A first-round RT-PCR of the TCR CDR3 used the HTBI primer set. TCRdb itself ran the multiplex PCR reads through MiXCR, one entry per CDR3 protein. The profile shows more than 300,000 distinct CDR3 sequences, less than 15% of them singletons. The sequenced sample was blood. The clonotype comes from a woman between 18 and 29 years old with Graves' hyperthyroidism. The gene calls are TRBV4-3 and TRBJ2-3; no clear D. Here the CDR3 reads CASSQGLTTDTQYF. The CDR3 DNA reads TGCGCCAGCAGCCAAGGGCTAACCACAGATACGCAGTATTTT.